This TCR beta chain is drawn from a study of T cell responses to AZD1222 COVID-19 vaccine. Study-wide context: Second-dose recipients at about 4 or about 12 weeks were treated as one pooled group.

Study conclusions and caveats: Vaccine-associated CD4 TCRs spanned spike, dominant at 160-218 and 743-854. Elevations in Spike-specific TCR breadth and depth followed administration of two AZD1222 doses. Females made up more of the donors, who were largely white British, and clonal diversity may have come out too low.

The CDR3 is made up of 13 amino acids. CDR1 KGHDR and CDR2 SFDVKD come from the germline V gene. Trimming stripped 3 bases from V and 12 bases from J, with 14 bases between. About this clone: Its antigen is undetermined.

Repertoires were generated with immunoSEQ multiplex PCR, while TCRdb's copy carries only in-frame clones and drops some. The repertoire holds roughly 140,000 clones, with around 91% as singletons. The chain is built from TRBV24-1 and TRBJ2-1, with TRBD2 as a possible D gene (5 bases). Sample: peripheral blood, taken on day 0 of AZD1222 vaccination. The source is an adult in good health. CDR3 bases: TGTGCCACCAGTGATACTCAAGCTGGGAGGCAGTTCTTC. Its protein product is CATSDTQAGRQFF.